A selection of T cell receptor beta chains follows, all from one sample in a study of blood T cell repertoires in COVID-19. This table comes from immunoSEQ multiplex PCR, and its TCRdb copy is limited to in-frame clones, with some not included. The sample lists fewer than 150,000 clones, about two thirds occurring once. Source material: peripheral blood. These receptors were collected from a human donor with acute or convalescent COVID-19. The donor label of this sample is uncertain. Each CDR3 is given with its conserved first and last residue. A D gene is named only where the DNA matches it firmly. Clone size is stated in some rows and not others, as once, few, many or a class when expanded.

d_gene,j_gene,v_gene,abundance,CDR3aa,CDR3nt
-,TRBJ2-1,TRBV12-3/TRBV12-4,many,CASSLLVAGEQFF,TGTGCCAGCAGTTTATTGGTAGCCGGTGAGCAGTTCTTC
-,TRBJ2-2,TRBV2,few,CASLSAGAVTGELFF,TGTGCCAGCCTGAGTGCGGGGGCCGTCACCGGGGAGCTGTTTTTT
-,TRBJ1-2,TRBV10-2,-,CASGDSYGYTF,TGCGCCAGCGGAGACAGCTATGGCTACACCTTC
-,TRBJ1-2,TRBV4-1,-,CASSQDTANYGYTF,TGCGCCAGCAGCCAAGATACGGCTAACTATGGCTACACCTTC
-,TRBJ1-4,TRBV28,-,CASSSGTLTTNEKLFF,TGTGCCAGCAGTTCCGGGACACTCACAACTAATGAAAAACTGTTTTTT
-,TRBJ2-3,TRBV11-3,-,CASSPGLSTDTQYF,TGTGCCAGCAGCCCTGGACTAAGCACAGATACGCAGTATTTT
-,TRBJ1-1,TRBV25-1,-,CASSEPSLGGTEAFF,TGTGCCAGCAGTGAACCCTCGCTGGGGGGGACTGAAGCTTTCTTT
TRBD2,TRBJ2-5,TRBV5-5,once,CASSPGLAGGEETQYF,TGTGCCAGCAGCCCGGGACTAGCGGGGGGCGAGGAGACCCAGTACTTC
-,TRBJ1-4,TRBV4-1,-,CASSQGTIEGEKLFF,TGCGCCAGCAGCCAAGGGACCATCGAGGGTGAAAAACTGTTTTTT
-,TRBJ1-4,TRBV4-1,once,CASSQDPGHFATNEKLFF,TGCGCCAGCAGCCAAGATCCCGGACACTTTGCAACTAATGAAAAACTGTTTTTT
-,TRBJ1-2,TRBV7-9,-,CASSSRLYGYTF,TGTGCCAGCAGCTCCCGACTGTATGGCTACACCTTC
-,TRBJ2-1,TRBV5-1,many,CASSLPLHNEQFF,TGCGCCAGCAGCTTACCACTCCACAATGAGCAGTTCTTC
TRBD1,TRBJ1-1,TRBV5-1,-,CASSTGVNTEAFF,TGCGCCAGCAGCACAGGGGTGAACACTGAAGCTTTCTTT
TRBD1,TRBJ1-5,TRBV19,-,CASSADRDQPQHF,TGTGCCAGTAGTGCCGACAGGGATCAGCCCCAGCATTTT
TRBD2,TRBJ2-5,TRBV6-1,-,CASSEATGGGQETQYF,TGTGCCAGCAGTGAAGCTACTGGGGGGGGTCAAGAGACCCAGTACTTC
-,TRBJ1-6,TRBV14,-,CASRQTYNSPLHF,TGTGCCAGCCGGCAGACATATAATTCACCCCTCCACTTT